This is a list of T cell receptor beta chains from one sample in a study of blood T cells in healthy people across ages. Using its own MiXCR run on the 5' RACE reads, TCRdb lists one record per CDR3 protein. This table has about 730,000 distinct CDR3 sequences, roughly 41% appearing once. Sequenced: blood. The receptors stem from an older woman in good health. The CDR3 runs from the conserved cysteine through the conserved F or W. The order of the fields is CDR3 length, V gene, J gene, D gene, clone size, CDR3 protein, CDR3 DNA. A D gene is named only where the DNA matches it firmly. Clone size is shown for a subset of rows, as once, few, many or a class of expanded clone.

CDR3 length: 17; V gene: TRBV4-2; J gene: TRBJ1-4; D gene: NA; clone size: NA; CDR3 protein: CASSQEAVGGLNEKLFF; CDR3 DNA: TGTGCCAGCAGCCAAGAGGCCGTGGGGGGCCTAAATGAAAAACTGTTTTTT
CDR3 length: 15; V gene: TRBV5-5; J gene: TRBJ2-1; D gene: TRBD2; clone size: few; CDR3 protein: CASSILGTSGSKQFF; CDR3 DNA: TGTGCCAGCAGCATCCTCGGTACTAGCGGGTCAAAGCAGTTCTTC
CDR3 length: 15; V gene: TRBV2; J gene: TRBJ2-3; D gene: TRBD1; clone size: NA; CDR3 protein: CASIGTGGRTDTQYF; CDR3 DNA: TGTGCCAGCATCGGGACAGGGGGCAGGACAGATACGCAGTATTTT
CDR3 length: 18; V gene: TRBV28; J gene: TRBJ2-3; D gene: TRBD2; clone size: NA; CDR3 protein: CASSLGLAGGSRTDTQYF; CDR3 DNA: TGTGCCAGCAGTCTGGGACTAGCGGGAGGGTCTCGCACAGATACGCAGTATTTT
CDR3 length: 13; V gene: TRBV24-1; J gene: TRBJ2-1; D gene: NA; clone size: few; CDR3 protein: CATSDQWGVEQFF; CDR3 DNA: TGTGCCACCAGTGATCAGTGGGGTGTGGAGCAGTTCTTC
CDR3 length: 18; V gene: TRBV5-1; J gene: TRBJ2-6; D gene: NA; clone size: NA; CDR3 protein: CASRNPTTVSSGANVLTF; CDR3 DNA: TGCGCCAGCAGAAATCCTACGACCGTGAGCTCTGGGGCCAACGTCCTGACTTTC
CDR3 length: 13; V gene: TRBV20-1; J gene: TRBJ2-7; D gene: NA; clone size: NA; CDR3 protein: CSAGGGRGNEQYF; CDR3 DNA: TGCAGTGCAGGGGGGGGCCGTGGGAATGAGCAGTACTTC
CDR3 length: 14; V gene: TRBV20-1; J gene: TRBJ1-1; D gene: NA; clone size: NA; CDR3 protein: CSARGTAPNTEAFF; CDR3 DNA: TGCAGTGCTAGAGGGACAGCACCGAACACTGAAGCTTTCTTT
CDR3 length: 14; V gene: TRBV10-3; J gene: TRBJ2-5; D gene: TRBD2; clone size: few; CDR3 protein: CATTSRGLKETQYF; CDR3 DNA: TGTGCCACGACCTCCCGGGGACTAAAAGAGACCCAGTACTTC
CDR3 length: 12; V gene: TRBV10-3; J gene: TRBJ1-1; D gene: TRBD1; clone size: NA; CDR3 protein: CAITGQYGEAFF; CDR3 DNA: TGTGCCATCACGGGACAGTACGGTGAAGCTTTCTTT
CDR3 length: 13; V gene: TRBV28; J gene: TRBJ1-2; D gene: NA; clone size: NA; CDR3 protein: CASTVQSSYGYTF; CDR3 DNA: TGTGCCAGCACGGTGCAGTCCTCTTATGGCTACACCTTC
CDR3 length: 15; V gene: TRBV10-3; J gene: TRBJ1-1; D gene: NA; clone size: NA; CDR3 protein: CAISESVKVIAEAFF; CDR3 DNA: TGTGCCATCAGTGAGTCAGTCAAGGTTATCGCTGAAGCTTTCTTT
CDR3 length: 14; V gene: TRBV7-9; J gene: TRBJ1-5; D gene: NA; clone size: few; CDR3 protein: CASSLAGGRQPQHF; CDR3 DNA: TGTGCCAGCAGCTTAGCCGGGGGCAGGCAGCCCCAGCATTTT
CDR3 length: 15; V gene: TRBV29-1; J gene: TRBJ2-3; D gene: TRBD2; clone size: many; CDR3 protein: CSVEKVAGGADTQYF; CDR3 DNA: TGCAGCGTTGAAAAGGTAGCGGGAGGCGCAGATACGCAGTATTTT
CDR3 length: 15; V gene: TRBV7-2; J gene: TRBJ1-1; D gene: NA; clone size: NA; CDR3 protein: CASSAARRADTEAFF; CDR3 DNA: TGTGCCAGCAGCGCAGCCCGGAGGGCGGACACTGAAGCTTTCTTT
CDR3 length: 15; V gene: TRBV25-1; J gene: TRBJ1-2; D gene: NA; clone size: NA; CDR3 protein: CASSDLDTANYGYTF; CDR3 DNA: TGTGCCAGCAGTGACCTGGACACCGCTAACTATGGCTACACCTTC
CDR3 length: 15; V gene: TRBV3-1; J gene: TRBJ2-4; D gene: NA; clone size: many; CDR3 protein: CASSQDRLAKNIQYF; CDR3 DNA: TGTGCCAGCAGCCAGGACAGATTAGCCAAAAACATTCAGTACTTC
CDR3 length: 18; V gene: TRBV20-1; J gene: TRBJ2-5; D gene: TRBD2; clone size: many; CDR3 protein: CSAQSGLAGGSLQETQYF; CDR3 DNA: TGCAGTGCCCAATCGGGACTAGCGGGAGGGAGTCTCCAAGAGACCCAGTACTTC
CDR3 length: 12; V gene: TRBV20-1; J gene: TRBJ2-3; D gene: NA; clone size: NA; CDR3 protein: CSLPAGTDTQYF; CDR3 DNA: TGCAGCCTTCCCGCGGGCACAGATACGCAGTATTTT
CDR3 length: 14; V gene: TRBV20-1; J gene: TRBJ1-5; D gene: TRBD1; clone size: NA; CDR3 protein: CSARPGQANQPQHF; CDR3 DNA: TGCAGTGCTAGGCCCGGACAGGCCAATCAGCCCCAGCATTTT
CDR3 length: 16; V gene: TRBV2; J gene: TRBJ2-7; D gene: TRBD2; clone size: NA; CDR3 protein: CASSEVVLAGDYEQYF; CDR3 DNA: TGTGCCAGCAGTGAGGTCGTCCTAGCGGGAGACTACGAGCAGTACTTC
CDR3 length: 13; V gene: TRBV6-1; J gene: TRBJ1-1; D gene: NA; clone size: NA; CDR3 protein: CASIGVLGTEAFF; CDR3 DNA: TGTGCCAGCATCGGGGTGTTAGGGACTGAAGCTTTCTTT
CDR3 length: 16; V gene: TRBV20-1; J gene: TRBJ2-3; D gene: NA; clone size: NA; CDR3 protein: CSARDAGVGGADTQYF; CDR3 DNA: TGCAGTGCTAGAGATGCTGGGGTCGGGGGCGCAGATACGCAGTATTTT
CDR3 length: 13; V gene: TRBV7-9; J gene: TRBJ1-2; D gene: NA; clone size: few; CDR3 protein: CASSRLPSDGYTF; CDR3 DNA: TGTGCCAGCAGCCGATTGCCCTCAGATGGCTACACCTTC
CDR3 length: 15; V gene: TRBV25-1; J gene: TRBJ1-2; D gene: NA; clone size: NA; CDR3 protein: CASSEAGRQYYGYTF; CDR3 DNA: TGTGCCAGCAGTGAAGCTGGGCGACAGTACTATGGCTACACCTTC
CDR3 length: 17; V gene: TRBV3-1; J gene: TRBJ2-6; D gene: NA; clone size: NA; CDR3 protein: CASSQEGGVGGANVLTF; CDR3 DNA: TGTGCCAGCAGCCAAGAAGGCGGGGTCGGTGGGGCCAACGTCCTGACTTTC
CDR3 length: 16; V gene: TRBV7-6; J gene: TRBJ2-3; D gene: TRBD1; clone size: few; CDR3 protein: CASSALETGVTDTQYF; CDR3 DNA: TGTGCCAGCAGCGCCCTCGAGACAGGGGTGACAGATACGCAGTATTTT
CDR3 length: 11; V gene: TRBV27; J gene: TRBJ2-3; D gene: NA; clone size: few; CDR3 protein: CASRVTDTQYF; CDR3 DNA: TGTGCCAGCAGGGTCACAGATACGCAGTATTTT
CDR3 length: 14; V gene: TRBV6-2/TRBV6-3; J gene: TRBJ2-5; D gene: NA; clone size: NA; CDR3 protein: CASNAGAGKETQYF; CDR3 DNA: TGTGCCAGCAATGCAGGGGCCGGCAAAGAGACCCAGTACTTC
CDR3 length: 15; V gene: TRBV5-1; J gene: TRBJ1-5; D gene: TRBD1; clone size: few; CDR3 protein: CASSLAGTGGQPQHF; CDR3 DNA: TGCGCCAGCAGCTTGGCAGGGACAGGGGGTCAGCCCCAGCATTTT
CDR3 length: 14; V gene: TRBV12-3/TRBV12-4; J gene: TRBJ2-5; D gene: TRBD2; clone size: NA; CDR3 protein: CASGTSGRTGTQYF; CDR3 DNA: TGTGCCAGCGGGACTAGCGGGAGAACTGGTACCCAGTACTTC
CDR3 length: 15; V gene: TRBV5-1; J gene: TRBJ2-1; D gene: TRBD2; clone size: NA; CDR3 protein: CASSFGSGGIDEQFF; CDR3 DNA: TGCGCCAGCAGCTTCGGTAGCGGGGGGATCGATGAGCAGTTCTTC
CDR3 length: 18; V gene: TRBV28; J gene: TRBJ2-6; D gene: TRBD1; clone size: NA; CDR3 protein: CASSLLRQGTAGANVLTF; CDR3 DNA: TGTGCCAGCAGTTTACTGAGACAGGGTACGGCTGGGGCCAACGTCCTGACTTTC
CDR3 length: 14; V gene: TRBV3-1; J gene: TRBJ2-7; D gene: NA; clone size: many; CDR3 protein: CASSPHTSSYEQYF; CDR3 DNA: TGTGCCAGCAGCCCGCACACCTCAAGCTACGAGCAGTACTTC
CDR3 length: 18; V gene: TRBV10-3; J gene: TRBJ2-3; D gene: TRBD2; clone size: NA; CDR3 protein: CAISESPGLAGGTDTQYF; CDR3 DNA: TGTGCCATCAGTGAGAGTCCGGGACTAGCGGGAGGTACCGATACGCAGTATTTT
CDR3 length: 17; V gene: TRBV30; J gene: TRBJ1-5; D gene: TRBD1; clone size: NA; CDR3 protein: CAWSGGEPGQGWQPQHF; CDR3 DNA: TGTGCCTGGAGTGGAGGGGAACCGGGACAGGGCTGGCAGCCCCAGCATTTT
CDR3 length: 14; V gene: TRBV13; J gene: TRBJ2-7; D gene: TRBD2; clone size: NA; CDR3 protein: CASSLSSTSNEQYF; CDR3 DNA: TGTGCCAGCAGCTTATCGTCGACTAGCAATGAGCAGTACTTC
CDR3 length: 13; V gene: TRBV20-1; J gene: TRBJ2-7; D gene: TRBD2; clone size: NA; CDR3 protein: CSARLAGLYEQYF; CDR3 DNA: TGCAGTGCTAGACTAGCGGGTCTGTACGAGCAGTACTTC
CDR3 length: 16; V gene: TRBV6-2/TRBV6-3; J gene: TRBJ2-1; D gene: TRBD2; clone size: few; CDR3 protein: CASSNPGLAGLGEQFF; CDR3 DNA: TGTGCCAGCAGCAATCCGGGACTAGCGGGATTGGGGGAGCAGTTCTTC
CDR3 length: 15; V gene: TRBV6-2/TRBV6-3; J gene: TRBJ2-1; D gene: TRBD2; clone size: NA; CDR3 protein: CASRGGSLAYNEQFF; CDR3 DNA: TGTGCCAGCAGGGGCGGGAGCCTCGCCTACAATGAGCAGTTCTTC
CDR3 length: 16; V gene: TRBV27; J gene: TRBJ2-1; D gene: TRBD2; clone size: NA; CDR3 protein: CASSTEGRGGDNEQFF; CDR3 DNA: TGTGCCAGCAGTACCGAGGGGCGGGGGGGAGACAATGAGCAGTTCTTC
CDR3 length: 14; V gene: TRBV7-2; J gene: TRBJ2-3; D gene: TRBD2; clone size: many; CDR3 protein: CASSLNGRVDTQYF; CDR3 DNA: TGTGCCAGCAGCTTGAACGGGAGGGTAGATACGCAGTATTTT
CDR3 length: 13; V gene: TRBV7-9; J gene: TRBJ2-1; D gene: TRBD1; clone size: NA; CDR3 protein: CVSSLTTGNEQFF; CDR3 DNA: TGTGTCAGCAGCTTAACGACAGGGAATGAGCAGTTCTTC
CDR3 length: 15; V gene: TRBV6-2/TRBV6-3; J gene: TRBJ2-5; D gene: NA; clone size: NA; CDR3 protein: CASSYRTTWGETQYF; CDR3 DNA: TGTGCCAGCAGTTATAGAACGACCTGGGGGGAGACCCAGTACTTC
CDR3 length: 14; V gene: TRBV15; J gene: TRBJ2-3; D gene: NA; clone size: many; CDR3 protein: CATSTDSQGDTQYF; CDR3 DNA: TGTGCCACCAGCACCGATTCTCAGGGAGATACGCAGTATTTT
CDR3 length: 14; V gene: TRBV25-1; J gene: TRBJ1-2; D gene: TRBD1; clone size: NA; CDR3 protein: CASSEPGQVNGYTF; CDR3 DNA: TGTGCCAGCAGTGAGCCGGGACAGGTGAATGGCTACACCTTC
CDR3 length: 14; V gene: TRBV20-1; J gene: TRBJ2-1; D gene: NA; clone size: NA; CDR3 protein: CSASIAVHSNEQFF; CDR3 DNA: TGCAGTGCTAGCATAGCGGTTCACTCCAATGAGCAGTTCTTC
CDR3 length: 14; V gene: TRBV6-2/TRBV6-3; J gene: TRBJ2-3; D gene: TRBD1; clone size: NA; CDR3 protein: CATIDRGGADTQYF; CDR3 DNA: TGTGCCACCATCGACAGGGGAGGTGCAGATACGCAGTATTTT
CDR3 length: 15; V gene: TRBV7-8; J gene: TRBJ2-5; D gene: TRBD1; clone size: NA; CDR3 protein: CASSLATGGHYVQYF; CDR3 DNA: TGTGCCAGCAGCTTAGCAACAGGGGGCCACTACGTTCAGTACTTC
CDR3 length: 13; V gene: TRBV20-1; J gene: TRBJ2-4; D gene: TRBD2; clone size: few; CDR3 protein: CSARGGGGNIQYF; CDR3 DNA: TGCAGTGCTAGAGGCGGGGGGGGAAACATTCAGTACTTC
CDR3 length: 12; V gene: TRBV20-1; J gene: TRBJ1-2; D gene: NA; clone size: NA; CDR3 protein: CSASRRNYGYTF; CDR3 DNA: TGCAGTGCTAGTCGACGGAACTATGGCTACACCTTC
CDR3 length: 17; V gene: TRBV29-1; J gene: TRBJ2-2; D gene: NA; clone size: few; CDR3 protein: CSVGKSGLTFNTGELFF; CDR3 DNA: TGCAGCGTTGGCAAAAGCGGCCTTACCTTTAACACCGGGGAGCTGTTTTTT
CDR3 length: 12; V gene: TRBV20-1; J gene: TRBJ2-3; D gene: NA; clone size: NA; CDR3 protein: CSADSPADTQYF; CDR3 DNA: TGCAGTGCTGACTCACCAGCTGATACGCAGTATTTT
CDR3 length: 14; V gene: TRBV3-1; J gene: TRBJ2-1; D gene: TRBD2; clone size: few; CDR3 protein: CASSPSAGGLEQFF; CDR3 DNA: TGTGCCAGCAGCCCCTCCGCGGGGGGGCTTGAGCAGTTCTTC